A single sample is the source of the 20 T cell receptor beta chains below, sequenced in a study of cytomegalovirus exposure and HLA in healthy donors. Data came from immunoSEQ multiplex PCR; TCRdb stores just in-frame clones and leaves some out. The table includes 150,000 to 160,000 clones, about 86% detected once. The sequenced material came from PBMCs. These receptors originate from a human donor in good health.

The CDR3 nucleotides are TGTGCCAGCAGTGGCCGGACAGGGTCAAGGTACGAGCAGTACTTC. This sequence encodes CASSGRTGSRYEQYF. The chain uses TRBV6-1 and TRBJ2-7, with 8 bases matching TRBD1. The CDR3 is made up of 15 amino acids. Germline CDR1 and CDR2: MNHNS and SASEGT. Trimming cost V 4 bases and J 4 bases; bases outside gene matches: 9.

This CDR3 is CASSLRQGAGEKLFF. The CDR3 DNA sequence: TGTGCCAGCAGCCTACGACAGGGGGCGGGTGAAAAACTGTTTTTT. The gene calls are TRBV7-8 and TRBJ1-4, with 10 nucleotides matching TRBD1. Per germline, CDR1 SGHVS and CDR2 FQNEAQ. The V segment lost 5 bases and the J segment 7 bases; nucleotides outside the gene matches: 7. The CDR3 has 15 amino acids.

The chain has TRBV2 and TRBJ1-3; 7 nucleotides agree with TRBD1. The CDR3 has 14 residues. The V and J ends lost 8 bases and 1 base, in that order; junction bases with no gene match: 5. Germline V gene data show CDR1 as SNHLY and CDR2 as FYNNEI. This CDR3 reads CASRLRGSGNTIYF. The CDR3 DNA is TGTGCCAGCCGACTCAGGGGGTCTGGAAACACCATATATTTT.

In DNA, the CDR3 is TGTGCCACCAGCTCTCTGCAGGGGGCGGACTACGAGCAGTACTTC. This gives the protein CATSSLQGADYEQYF. The V call is TRBV15, the J call TRBJ2-7; TRBD1 matches at 8 bases. V shed 5 bases, J shed 3 bases, and the junction held 9 bases outside the gene matches. CDR1 and CDR2 (germline): LNHNV, YYDKDF (reference sequence). The CDR3 runs 15 residues. The variable domain in full, with the rest retrieved from reference TRBV15 and TRBJ2-7, is DAMVIQNPRYQVTQFGKPVTLSCSQTLNHNVMYWYQQKSSQAPKLLFHYYDKDFNNEADTPDNFQSRRPNTSFCFLDIRSPGLGDTAMYLCATSSLQGADYEQYFGPGTRLTVT.

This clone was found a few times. CDR3 DNA sequence: TGTGCCTGGAGTGTACACCGTAACACCGGGGAGCTGTTTTTT. It is translated as CAWSVHRNTGELFF. The V and J genes are TRBV30 and TRBJ2-2, with D uncertain. Germline V gene lookup returns CDR1 GTSNPN and CDR2 SVGIG (reference sequence). Trimming removed 0 bases at V and 2 bases at J, with 7 bases between. The length of the CDR3 is 14 residues.

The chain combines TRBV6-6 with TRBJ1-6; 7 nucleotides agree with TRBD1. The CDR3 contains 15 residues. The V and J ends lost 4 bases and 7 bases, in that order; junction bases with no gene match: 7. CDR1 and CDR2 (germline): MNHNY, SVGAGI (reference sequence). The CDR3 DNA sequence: TGTGCCAGCAGTTCCAGGGGGATATCAAATTCACCCCTCCACTTT. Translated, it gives CASSSRGISNSPLHF.

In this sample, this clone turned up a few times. The chain's CDR3 is CASTESALRTTQYF. As DNA, the CDR3 is TGTGCCAGCACGGAAAGCGCCCTAAGAACGACCCAGTACTTC. The chain joins TRBV2 to TRBJ2-5; D uncertain. This CDR3 has 14 residues. The germline gives CDR1 SNHLY, CDR2 FYNNEI. The V end lost 7 bases, the J end lost 7 bases, and 19 bases lay between the germline ends. The full variable domain, its missing parts supplied by reference TRBV2 and TRBJ2-5, is EPEVTQTPSHQVTQMGQEVILRCVPISNHLYFYWYRQILGQKVEFLVSFYNNEISEKSEIFDDQFSVERPDGSNFTLKIRSTKLEDSAMYFCASTESALRTTQYFGPGTRLLVL.

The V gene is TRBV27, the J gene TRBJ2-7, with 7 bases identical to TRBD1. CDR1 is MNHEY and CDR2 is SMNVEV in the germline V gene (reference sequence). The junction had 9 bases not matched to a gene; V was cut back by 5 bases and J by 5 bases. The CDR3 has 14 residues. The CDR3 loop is CASSISTGINEQYF. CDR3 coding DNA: TGTGCCAGCAGTATCTCGACAGGGATAAACGAGCAGTACTTC.

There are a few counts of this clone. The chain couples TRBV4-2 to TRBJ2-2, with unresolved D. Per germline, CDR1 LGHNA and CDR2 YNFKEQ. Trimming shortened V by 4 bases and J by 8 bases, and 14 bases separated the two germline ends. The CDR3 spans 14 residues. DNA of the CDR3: TGTGCCAGCAGCCCCTACGACTCGACGGGGGAGCTGTTTTTT. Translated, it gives CASSPYDSTGELFF.

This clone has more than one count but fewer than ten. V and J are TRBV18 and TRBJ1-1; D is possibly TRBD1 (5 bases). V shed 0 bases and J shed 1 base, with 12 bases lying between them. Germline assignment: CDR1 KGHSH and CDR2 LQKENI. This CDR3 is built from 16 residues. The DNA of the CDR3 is TGTGCCAGCTCACCACCCTCCTGGGGGGGGAACACTGAAGCTTTCTTT. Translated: CASSPPSWGGNTEAFF.

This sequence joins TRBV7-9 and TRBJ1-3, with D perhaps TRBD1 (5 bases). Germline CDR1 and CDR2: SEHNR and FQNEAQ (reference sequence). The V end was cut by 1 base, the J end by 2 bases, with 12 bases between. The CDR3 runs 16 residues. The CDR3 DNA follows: TGTGCCAGCAGCTTAGTGCAGGGTAGGGCTGGAAACACCATATATTTT. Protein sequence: CASSLVQGRAGNTIYF.

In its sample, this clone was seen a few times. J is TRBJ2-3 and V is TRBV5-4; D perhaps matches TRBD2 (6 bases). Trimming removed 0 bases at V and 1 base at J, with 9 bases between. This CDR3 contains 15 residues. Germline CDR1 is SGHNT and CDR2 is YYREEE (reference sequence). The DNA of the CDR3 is TGTGCCAGCAGCTTGGATGGAGGGGGCACAGATACGCAGTATTTT. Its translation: CASSLDGGGTDTQYF.

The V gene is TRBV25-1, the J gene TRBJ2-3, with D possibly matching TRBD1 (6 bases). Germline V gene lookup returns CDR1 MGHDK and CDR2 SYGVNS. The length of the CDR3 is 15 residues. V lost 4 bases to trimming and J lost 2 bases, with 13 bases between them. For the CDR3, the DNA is TGTGCCAGCAGTGGGCAGGGGAGCCACACAGATACGCAGTATTTT. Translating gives CASSGQGSHTDTQYF.

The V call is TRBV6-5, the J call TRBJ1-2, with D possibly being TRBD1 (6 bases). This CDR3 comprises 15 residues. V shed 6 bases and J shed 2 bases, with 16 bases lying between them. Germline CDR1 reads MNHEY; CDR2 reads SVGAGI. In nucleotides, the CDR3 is TGTGCCAGCAGGCAGACAGGCCGCGGGAACTATGGCTACACCTTC. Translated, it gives CASRQTGRGNYGYTF.

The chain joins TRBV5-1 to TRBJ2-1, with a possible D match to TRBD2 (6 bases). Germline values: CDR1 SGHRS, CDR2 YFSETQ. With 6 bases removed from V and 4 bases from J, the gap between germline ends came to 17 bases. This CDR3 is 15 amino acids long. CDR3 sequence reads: CASIDSGKSYNEQFF. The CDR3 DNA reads TGCGCCAGCATCGATAGCGGAAAGAGTTACAATGAGCAGTTCTTC.

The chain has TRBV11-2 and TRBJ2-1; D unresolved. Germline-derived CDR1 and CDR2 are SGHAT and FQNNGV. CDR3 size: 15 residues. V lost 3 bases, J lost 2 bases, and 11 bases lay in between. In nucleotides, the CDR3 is TGTGCCAGCAGCTTCCCAAGGAGTCCCTACAATGAGCAGTTCTTC. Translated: CASSFPRSPYNEQFF.

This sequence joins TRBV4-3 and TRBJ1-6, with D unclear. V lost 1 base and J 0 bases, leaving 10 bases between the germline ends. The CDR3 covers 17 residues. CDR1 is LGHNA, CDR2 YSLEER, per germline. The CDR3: CASSQALESSYNSPLHF. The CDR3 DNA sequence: TGCGCCAGCAGCCAAGCATTGGAGAGCTCCTATAATTCACCCCTCCACTTT.

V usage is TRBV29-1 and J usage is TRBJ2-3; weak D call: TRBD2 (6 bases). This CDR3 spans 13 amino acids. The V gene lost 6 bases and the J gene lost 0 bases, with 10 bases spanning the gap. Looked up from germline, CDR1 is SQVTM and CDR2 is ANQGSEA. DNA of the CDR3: TGCAGCGTCGGAGGGGCTAGCACAGATACGCAGTATTTT. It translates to CSVGGASTDTQYF.

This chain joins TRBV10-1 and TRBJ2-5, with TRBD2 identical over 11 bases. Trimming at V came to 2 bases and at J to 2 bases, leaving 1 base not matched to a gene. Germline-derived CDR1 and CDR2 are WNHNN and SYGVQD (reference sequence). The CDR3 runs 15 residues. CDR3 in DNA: TGCGCCAGCAGTGAGACTAGCGGGAGTCAAGAGACCCAGTACTTC. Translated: CASSETSGSQETQYF.

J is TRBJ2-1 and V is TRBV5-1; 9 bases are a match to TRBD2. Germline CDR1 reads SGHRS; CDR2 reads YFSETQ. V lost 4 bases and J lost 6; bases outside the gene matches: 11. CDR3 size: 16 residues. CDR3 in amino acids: CASSQGGGASPNEQFF. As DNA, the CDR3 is TGCGCCAGCAGCCAGGGCGGGGGGGCCTCCCCCAATGAGCAGTTCTTC. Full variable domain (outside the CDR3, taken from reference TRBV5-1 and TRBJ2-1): KAGVTQTPRYLIKTRGQQVTLSCSPISGHRSVSWYQQTPGQGLQFLFEYFSETQRNKGNFPGRFSGRQFSNSRSEMNVSTLELGDSALYLCASSQGGGASPNEQFFGPGTRLTVL.